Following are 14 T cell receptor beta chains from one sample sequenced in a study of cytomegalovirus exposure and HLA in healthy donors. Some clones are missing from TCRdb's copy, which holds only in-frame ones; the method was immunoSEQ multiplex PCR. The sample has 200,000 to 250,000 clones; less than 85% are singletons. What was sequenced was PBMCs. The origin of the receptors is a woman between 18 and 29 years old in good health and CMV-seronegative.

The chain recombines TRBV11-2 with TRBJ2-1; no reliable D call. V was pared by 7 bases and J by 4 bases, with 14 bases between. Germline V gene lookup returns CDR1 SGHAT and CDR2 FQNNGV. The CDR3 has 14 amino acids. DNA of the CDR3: TGTGCCAGCACCCCGTTTGGAGTTTACAATGAGCAGTTCTTC. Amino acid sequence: CASTPFGVYNEQFF.

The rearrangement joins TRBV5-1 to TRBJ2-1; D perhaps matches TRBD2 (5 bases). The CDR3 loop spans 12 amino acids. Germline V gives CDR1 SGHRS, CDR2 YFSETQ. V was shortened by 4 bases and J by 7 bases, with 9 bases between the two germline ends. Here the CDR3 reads CASSLTGNEQFF. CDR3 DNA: TGCGCCAGCAGCCTCACGGGAAATGAGCAGTTCTTC. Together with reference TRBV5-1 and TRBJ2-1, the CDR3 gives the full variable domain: KAGVTQTPRYLIKTRGQQVTLSCSPISGHRSVSWYQQTPGQGLQFLFEYFSETQRNKGNFPGRFSGRQFSNSRSEMNVSTLELGDSALYLCASSLTGNEQFFGPGTRLTVL.

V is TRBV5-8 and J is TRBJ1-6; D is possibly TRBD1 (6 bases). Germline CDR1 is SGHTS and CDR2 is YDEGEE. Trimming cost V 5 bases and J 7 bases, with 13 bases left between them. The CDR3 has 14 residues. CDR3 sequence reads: CASSVGAGNSPLHF. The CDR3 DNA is TGTGCCAGCAGTGTGGGGGCAGGAAATTCACCCCTCCACTTT.

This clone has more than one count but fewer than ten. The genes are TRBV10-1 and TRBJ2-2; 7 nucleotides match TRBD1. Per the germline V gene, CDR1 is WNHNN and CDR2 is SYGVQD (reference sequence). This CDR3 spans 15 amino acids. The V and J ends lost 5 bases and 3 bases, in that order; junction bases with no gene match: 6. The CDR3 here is CASSRDRVDTGELFF. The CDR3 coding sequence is TGCGCCAGCAGTAGAGACAGGGTGGACACCGGGGAGCTGTTTTTT.

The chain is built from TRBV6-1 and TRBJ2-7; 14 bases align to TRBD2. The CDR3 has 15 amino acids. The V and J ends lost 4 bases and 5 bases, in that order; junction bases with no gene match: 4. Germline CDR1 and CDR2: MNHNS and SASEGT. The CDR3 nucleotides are TGTGCCAGCAGTGGGGGGACTAGCGGGAGCGACGAGCAGTACTTC. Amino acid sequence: CASSGGTSGSDEQYF.

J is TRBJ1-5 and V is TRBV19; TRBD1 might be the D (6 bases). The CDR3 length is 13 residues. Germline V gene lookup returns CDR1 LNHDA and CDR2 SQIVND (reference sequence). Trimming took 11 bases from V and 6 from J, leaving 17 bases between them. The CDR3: CASNPGGAQPQHF. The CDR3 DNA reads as TGTGCCTCGAACCCGGGGGGGGCTCAGCCCCAGCATTTT. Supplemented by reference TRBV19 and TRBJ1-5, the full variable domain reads DGGITQSPKYLFRKEGQNVTLSCEQNLNHDAMYWYRQDPGQGLRLIYYSQIVNDFQKGDIAEGYSVSREKKESFPLTVTSAQKNPTAFYLCASNPGGAQPQHFGDGTRLSIL.

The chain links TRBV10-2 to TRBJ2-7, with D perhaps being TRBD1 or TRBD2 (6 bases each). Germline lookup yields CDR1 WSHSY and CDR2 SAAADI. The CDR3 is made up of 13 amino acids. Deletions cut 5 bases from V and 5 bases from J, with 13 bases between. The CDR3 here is CASSRGLDHEQYF. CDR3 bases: TGCGCCAGCAGTCGGGGGCTGGATCACGAGCAGTACTTC.

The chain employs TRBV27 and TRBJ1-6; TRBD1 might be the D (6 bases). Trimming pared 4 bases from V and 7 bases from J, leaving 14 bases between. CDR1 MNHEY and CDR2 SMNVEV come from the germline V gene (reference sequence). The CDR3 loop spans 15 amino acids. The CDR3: CASSWTAALNSPLHF. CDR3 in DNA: TGTGCCAGCAGTTGGACAGCGGCCTTAAATTCACCCCTCCACTTT.

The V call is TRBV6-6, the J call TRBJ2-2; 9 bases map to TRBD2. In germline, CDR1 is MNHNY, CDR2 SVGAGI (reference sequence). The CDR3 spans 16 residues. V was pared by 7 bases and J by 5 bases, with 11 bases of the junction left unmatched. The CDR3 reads CASNKGGLAGTGELFF. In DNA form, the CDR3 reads TGTGCCAGCAACAAAGGGGGGCTAGCGGGGACCGGGGAGCTGTTTTTT.

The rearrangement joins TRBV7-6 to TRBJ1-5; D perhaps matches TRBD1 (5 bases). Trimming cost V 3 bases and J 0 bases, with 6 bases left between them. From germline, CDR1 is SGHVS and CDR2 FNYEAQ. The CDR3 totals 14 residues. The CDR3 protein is CASSLGDSNQPQHF. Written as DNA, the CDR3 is TGTGCCAGCAGCTTGGGGGATAGCAATCAGCCCCAGCATTTT.

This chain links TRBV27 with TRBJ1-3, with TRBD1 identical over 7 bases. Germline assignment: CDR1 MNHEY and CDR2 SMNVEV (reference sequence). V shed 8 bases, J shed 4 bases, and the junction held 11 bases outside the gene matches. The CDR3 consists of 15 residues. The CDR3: CASRLKGAGGNTIYF. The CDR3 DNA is TGTGCCAGCCGACTCAAGGGGGCAGGGGGAAACACCATATATTTT.

CDR3 sequence reads: CARKLTGTLLHNSPLHF. The CDR3 DNA is TGCGCCAGGAAACTGACCGGGACACTACTCCATAATTCACCCCTCCACTTT. This chain links TRBV5-1 with TRBJ1-6; possible D gene TRBD1, 6 bases. V was pared by 8 bases and J by 5 bases, with 23 bases between. The CDR3 contains 17 residues. The V gene's germline CDR1 is SGHRS and CDR2 YFSETQ.

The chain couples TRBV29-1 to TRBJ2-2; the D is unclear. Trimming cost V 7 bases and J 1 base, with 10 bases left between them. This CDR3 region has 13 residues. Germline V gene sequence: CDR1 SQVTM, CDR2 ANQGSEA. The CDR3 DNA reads TGCAGCGCCCGGACGGTGAACACCGGGGAGCTGTTTTTT. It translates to CSARTVNTGELFF.

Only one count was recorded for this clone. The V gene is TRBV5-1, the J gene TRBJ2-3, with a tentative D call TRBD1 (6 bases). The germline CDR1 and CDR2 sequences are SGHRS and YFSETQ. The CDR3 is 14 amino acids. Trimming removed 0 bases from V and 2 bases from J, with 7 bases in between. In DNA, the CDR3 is TGCGCCAGCAGCTTGGCAGGGGTCACAGATACGCAGTATTTT. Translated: CASSLAGVTDTQYF.